The rows below give T cell receptor beta chains drawn from one sample of a study of T cell responses to AZD1222 COVID-19 vaccine. Profiled with immunoSEQ multiplex PCR; TCRdb holds only in-frame clones, not every one. The data show 170,000 or so clones, with 85% to 95% seen just once and roughly 1% held by the top ten. The sequenced sample was peripheral blood, obtained 28 days after the second dose of the MenACWY control vaccine. The receptors shown here come from an adult who received the MenACWY meningococcal vaccine as a control. Each CDR3 is given with its conserved first and last residue.

TRBJ2-3 TRBV7-9 CASSAGDSGDTQYF
TRBJ1-2 TRBV28 CASSLRPRDTRLYGYTF
TRBJ1-5 TRBV6-5 CASSRRSNQPQHF
TRBJ1-2 TRBV12-3/TRBV12-4 CASSLARSYGYTF
TRBJ1-2 TRBV5-4 CASSPTGGNGYTF
TRBJ2-1 TRBV7-9 CASSRVSGRENEQFF
TRBJ1-2 TRBV6-1 CASSEFSSGTGNYGYTF
TRBJ1-5 TRBV24-1 CATSDGTSNQPQHF
TRBJ2-5 TRBV3-1/TRBV3-2 CASSLSKTQYF
TRBJ2-1 TRBV7-2 CASSLVGTGNNEQFF
TRBJ1-1 TRBV4-2 CASSQDSFGTMNTEAFF
TRBJ2-1 TRBV14 CASSLLSGEGKQFF
TRBJ2-1 TRBV7-2 CASSFPGPSSEFF
TRBJ1-4 TRBV29-1 CSVEDAFSVEKLFF
TRBJ1-6 TRBV4-3 CASSRSSGVSPLHF
TRBJ2-1 TRBV6-5 CASSYSAGSSYNEQFF
TRBJ1-1 TRBV19 CASSTRQMNTEAFF
TRBJ1-2 TRBV19 CASSIDRGGNGYTF
TRBJ1-3 TRBV7-2 CASSRLTGPGNTIYF
TRBJ1-2 TRBV27 CASSLRDGRNGYTF
TRBJ1-2 TRBV27 CASSFDAGGGYTF
TRBJ2-1 TRBV18 CASSPLGVSYNEQFF
TRBJ2-7 TRBV5-1 CASSLVAGTVPAYEQYF
TRBJ1-1 TRBV7-2 CASSLEGGGSTEAFF
TRBJ2-7 TRBV11-2 CASSLAPTGGYEQYF
TRBJ2-2 TRBV5-1 CASRPPGLTYTGELFF
TRBJ1-1 TRBV5-5 CASSWGTTGAFF
TRBJ2-1 TRBV6-2/TRBV6-3 CASSYKHKIKIDDEQFF
TRBJ2-2 TRBV27 CASSWGGVNTGELFF
TRBJ1-1 TRBV5-5 CASSYPGDTEAFF
TRBJ1-2 TRBV24-1 CATSDGVLGGYTF
TRBJ2-7 TRBV6-1 CASSDRVVPYEQYF
TRBJ1-1 TRBV29-1 CSVTTGTANTEAFF
TRBJ2-5 TRBV5-1 CASSIRGIQETQYF
TRBJ2-7 TRBV7-2 CASRLAGEQYF
TRBJ1-6 TRBV3-1/TRBV3-2 CASSQEGSPGSPLHF
TRBJ2-7 TRBV5-1 CASSLDYEQYF
TRBJ2-1 TRBV5-1 CASSPLWGGNNEQFF
TRBJ1-2 TRBV27 CASSFAEWEGRDYGYTF
TRBJ1-1 TRBV27 CASSLGFRARGTEAFF
TRBJ1-2 TRBV7-2 CASTLFGSPQGYTF
TRBJ2-6 TRBV6-6 CASSTSGANVLTF
TRBJ1-2 TRBV7-2 CASSLYPRGLIINYGYTF
TRBJ1-2 TRBV7-9 CASSLARGPGGYTF
TRBJ1-1 TRBV12-3/TRBV12-4 CASRQWGGTEAFF
TRBJ1-2 TRBV5-5 CASSLGQSLANYGYTF
TRBJ2-1 TRBV14 CASSPRQGGNEQFF
TRBJ1-1 TRBV5-1 CASSLGSLNTEAFF
TRBJ2-6 TRBV2 CATGREDSGANVLTF
TRBJ2-3 TRBV30 CAWSDSGRSTDTQYF
TRBJ1-1 TRBV5-4 CASSLRGATEAFF
TRBJ2-5 TRBV5-1 CASSLVGETQYF
TRBJ1-1 TRBV28 CASSPAGTGDTEAFF
TRBJ1-5 TRBV6-5 CASRKQGAGNQPQHF
TRBJ2-7 TRBV19 CASSGSLGRGDLRQQYF
TRBJ1-2 TRBV6-5 CASSYREGRNYGYTF
TRBJ2-7 TRBV5-4 CASSFTRSSYEQYF
TRBJ2-5 TRBV28 CASTGLVTKTQYF